These 16 T cell receptor beta chains were sequenced from one sample in a study of T cell repertoires in cytomegalovirus infection. One entry per CDR3 protein results from TCRdb running MiXCR on the reads. The table includes fewer than 700,000 distinct CDR3 sequences, approximately 24% detected once. The sample comprised CD8+ T cells from PBMCs. These receptors all stem from a human donor in good health (CMV status not recorded). Some clones in this sample may be carry-over from other donors' samples.

This clonotype was counted between two and nine times. This chain uses TRBV25-1 with TRBJ2-2; either TRBD1 or TRBD2 may supply D (5 bases each). Per germline, CDR1 MGHDK and CDR2 SYGVNS. Deletions cut 10 bases from V and 0 bases from J, with 12 bases between. This CDR3 has 14 amino acids. The DNA of the CDR3 is TGTGCCACCAGGGACGGTACGAACACCGGGGAGCTGTTTTTT. This gives the protein CATRDGTNTGELFF.

The V gene is TRBV29-1, the J gene TRBJ2-7; D might be TRBD2 (6 bases). V gave up 7 bases and J gave up 3 bases, with 13 bases separating them. In germline, CDR1 is SQVTM, CDR2 ANQGSEA. This CDR3 contains 12 residues. The CDR3 loop is CSGLGALYEQYF. The CDR3 DNA sequence: TGCAGCGGACTAGGGGCACTCTACGAGCAGTACTTC.

This clonotype has ten or more counts. The rearrangement links TRBV19 to TRBJ1-1; D is uncertain. The ends were cut back, 2 bases at V and 1 base at J, with 11 bases in the middle. The CDR3 has 15 amino acids. Germline V gene data show CDR1 as LNHDA and CDR2 as SQIVND (reference sequence). CDR3 coding DNA: TGTGCCAGTAGTATACTCCTCGGGAGGAACACTGAAGCTTTCTTT. Translation: CASSILLGRNTEAFF.

The gene calls are TRBV7-6 and TRBJ1-5; 7 bases are a match to TRBD1. Germline lookup yields CDR1 SGHVS and CDR2 FNYEAQ. There are 15 residues in the CDR3. Germline trimming cut 5 bases from V and 3 bases from J; bases unmatched to any gene: 7. Written as DNA, the CDR3 is TGTGCCAGCAGCCCTTGGACAGGTCCCAATCAGCCCCAGCATTTT. Protein product: CASSPWTGPNQPQHF.

This clonotype was counted only a few times. The chain employs TRBV7-9 and TRBJ2-7; D gene unclear. The CDR3 has 13 amino acids. V lost 5 bases and J lost 4, with 12 bases in between. Germline CDR1 reads SEHNR; CDR2 reads FQNEAQ (reference sequence). CDR3 DNA: TGTGCCAGCAGCCCAACCGATCCGTACGAGCAGTACTTC. It encodes CASSPTDPYEQYF.

On this clonotype: The junction departs from germline at one end; a sequencing error may be responsible. The chain joins TRBV15 to TRBJ2-1; 8 bases line up with TRBD1. CDR3 length: 15 residues. Looked up from germline, CDR1 is LNHNV and CDR2 is YYDKDF (reference sequence). CDR3 DNA: TGTGTCACCAGCAGATCACGGACAGGGACAGTGGAGCAGTTCTTC. Amino acids: CVTSRSRTGTVEQFF.

The chain joins TRBV7-9 to TRBJ2-1; D is possibly TRBD1 (6 bases). Germline CDR1 and CDR2: SEHNR and FQNEAQ (reference sequence). V was cut by 4 bases and J by 7 bases, with 17 bases left in between. CDR3 length: 15 amino acids. The CDR3 DNA sequence: TGTGCCAGCAGCTCATTAGTTCAGGGGCGGAATGAGCAGTTCTTC. Translating it yields CASSSLVQGRNEQFF.

V usage is TRBV29-1 and J usage is TRBJ2-1; D ambiguous. This CDR3 contains 12 residues. CDR1 and CDR2 (germline): SQVTM, ANQGSEA. Deletions cut 0 bases from V and 9 bases from J, with 9 bases between. CDR3 amino acids: CSVEDSRVEQFF. As DNA, the CDR3 is TGCAGCGTTGAAGATTCTAGAGTTGAGCAGTTCTTC.

The V call is TRBV4-1, the J call TRBJ2-2; D ambiguous. The ends were cut back, 0 bases at V and 6 bases at J, with 11 bases in the middle. From germline, CDR1 is MGHRA and CDR2 YSYEKL. CDR3 size: 15 residues. The CDR3 loop is CASSQEGLGPGELFF. CDR3 in DNA: TGCGCCAGCAGCCAAGAGGGCCTAGGACCCGGGGAGCTGTTTTTT.

The chain combines TRBV29-1 with TRBJ2-1; D gene uncertain. The CDR3 consists of 11 residues. Trimming pared 6 bases from V and 12 bases from J, leaving 15 bases between. Germline assignment: CDR1 SQVTM and CDR2 ANQGSEA. Written as DNA, the CDR3 is TGCAGCGTAGAGCAGGCGGAGTGGCAGTTCTTC. Its translation: CSVEQAEWQFF.

This clonotype was counted ten times or more. CDR3 residues: CASSFGRGTDTQYF. The CDR3 region has the DNA TGTGCCAGCAGCTTTGGTAGAGGCACAGATACGCAGTATTTT. The chain combines TRBV7-2 with TRBJ2-3; D gene ambiguous. Germline V lookup: CDR1 SGHTA, CDR2 FQGNSA. The germline V and J ends were trimmed by 3 bases and 1 base, with 8 bases remaining between them. CDR3 length equals 14 residues.

The table lists this clonotype with many counts. The chain recombines TRBV7-2 with TRBJ2-3; D is perhaps TRBD2 (6 bases). V lost 1 base to trimming and J lost 6 bases, with 11 bases between them. The CDR3 runs to 14 residues. Germline CDR1 reads SGHTA; CDR2 reads FQGNSA. The chain's CDR3 is CASSLDIAGDTQYF. The CDR3 nucleotides are TGTGCCAGCAGCTTAGACATTGCGGGGGATACGCAGTATTTT.

The V gene is TRBV6-2 or TRBV6-3, the J gene TRBJ1-1, with TRBD1 identical over 7 bases. Germline CDR1 is MNHEY and CDR2 is SVGEGT. The CDR3 length is 17 residues. V dropped 0 bases and J dropped 5; count of bases not matched to a gene: 12. In nucleotides, the CDR3 is TGTGCCAGCAGTTACTCGATACTTGGTTCAGGGGGTACTGAAGCTTTCTTT. Translated, it gives CASSYSILGSGGTEAFF.

This clonotype was observed at least ten times. V usage is TRBV19 and J usage is TRBJ1-2, with 9 bases aligning to TRBD1. CDR1 and CDR2 (germline): LNHDA, SQIVND (reference sequence). J was trimmed by 3 bases and V by 9 bases; bases with no gene match: 11. This CDR3 spans 15 amino acids. CDR3 nucleotides: TGTGCCAGCCGGATCCAGGACAGGGGATACTATGGCTACACCTTC. This sequence encodes CASRIQDRGYYGYTF.

The chain carries TRBV11-2 and TRBJ2-2, with 7 bases aligning to TRBD2. The V gene end was trimmed by 2 bases and the J gene end by 0 bases; junction bases not matched to a gene: 3. This CDR3 comprises 16 residues. CDR1 SGHAT and CDR2 FQNNGV come from the germline V gene. The CDR3 DNA follows: TGTGCCAGCAGCTTAATGGGGACTACGAACACCGGGGAGCTGTTTTTT. It yields the protein CASSLMGTTNTGELFF.

This clonotype was picked up many times. V is TRBV7-8 and J is TRBJ2-2; 13 bases fit TRBD2. Per germline, CDR1 SGHVS and CDR2 FQNEAQ. J gave up 6 bases and V 1 base, and 2 bases lay outside the gene matches. This CDR3 is built from 16 residues. The CDR3 DNA reads as TGTGCCAGCAGCTTAGGACTAGCGGGGGGTCCCGGGGAGCTGTTTTTT. Its translation is CASSLGLAGGPGELFF.